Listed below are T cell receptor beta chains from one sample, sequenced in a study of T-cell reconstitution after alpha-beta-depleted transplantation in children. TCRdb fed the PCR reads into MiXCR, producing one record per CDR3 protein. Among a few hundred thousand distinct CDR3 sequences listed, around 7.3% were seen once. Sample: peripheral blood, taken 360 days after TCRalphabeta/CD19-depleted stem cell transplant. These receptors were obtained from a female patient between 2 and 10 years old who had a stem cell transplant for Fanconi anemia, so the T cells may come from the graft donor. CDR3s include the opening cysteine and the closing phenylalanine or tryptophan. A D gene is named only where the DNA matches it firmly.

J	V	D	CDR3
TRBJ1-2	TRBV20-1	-	CSARDVRDNSPNYGYTF
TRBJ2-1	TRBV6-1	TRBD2	CASSELYSSSGRWSEQFF
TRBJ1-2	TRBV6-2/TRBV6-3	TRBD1	CASSLDRGLDGYTF
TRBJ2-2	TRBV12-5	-	CASGFQTGSRMDTGELFF
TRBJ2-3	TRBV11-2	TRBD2	CASSFLAGVPSTDTQYF
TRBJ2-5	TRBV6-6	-	CASSLDKETQYF
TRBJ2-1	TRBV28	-	CASSKDYNEQFF
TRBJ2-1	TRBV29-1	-	CSLRYARSWDNEQFF
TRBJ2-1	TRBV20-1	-	CSASGGPNNEQFF
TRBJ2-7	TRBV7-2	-	CASSLGSPSYEQYF
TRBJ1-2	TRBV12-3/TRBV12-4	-	CASTLGVGYTF
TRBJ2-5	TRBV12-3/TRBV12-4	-	CASSFIATQETQYF
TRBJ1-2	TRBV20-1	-	CSARPGGVYGYTF
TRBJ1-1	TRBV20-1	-	CWGPAPGPSGMNTEAFF
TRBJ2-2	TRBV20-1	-	CSASTGGDTGELFF
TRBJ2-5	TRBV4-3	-	CASSHVTGIQETQYF
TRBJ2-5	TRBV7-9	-	CASSHPGRSGQTQYF
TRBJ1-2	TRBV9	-	CASSAAGHSYGYTF
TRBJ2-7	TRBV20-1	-	CSARLATDEQYF
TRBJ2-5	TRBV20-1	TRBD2	CSAGSSGSLKETQYF
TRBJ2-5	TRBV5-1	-	CASSLAPGSGYQETQYF
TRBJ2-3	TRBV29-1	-	CSVEKDSSTDTQYF
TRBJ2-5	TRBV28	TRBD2	CASTHTGLVSETQYF
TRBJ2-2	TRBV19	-	CASSTTPGWSFWDGELFF
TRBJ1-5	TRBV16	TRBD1	CASSQSGQGRNQPQHF
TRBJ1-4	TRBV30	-	CAWSGGEKLFF
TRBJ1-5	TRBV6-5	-	CASSYSLGRENQPQHF
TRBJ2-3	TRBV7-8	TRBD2	CASSHTGTSGGIDTQYF
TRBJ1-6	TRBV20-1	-	CSASSVPDSPLHF
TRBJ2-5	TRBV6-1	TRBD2	CASSKGLAGGPETQYF
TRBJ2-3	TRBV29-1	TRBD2	CSGGGATDTQYF
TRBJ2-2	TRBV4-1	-	CASSQDLRASDTGELFF
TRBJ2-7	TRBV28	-	CASSSTGASDSYEQYF
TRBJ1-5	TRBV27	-	CASSWAGTNQPQHF
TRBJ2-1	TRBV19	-	CATSLGGGRDEQFF
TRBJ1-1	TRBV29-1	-	CSVTQQRNTEAFF
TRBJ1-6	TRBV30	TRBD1	CAWSTRDRVNSPLHF
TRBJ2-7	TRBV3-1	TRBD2	CSSSRSWGRLAGDHEQYF
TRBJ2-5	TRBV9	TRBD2	CASSVAGRGIQETQYF